Sequencing of this TCR beta chain was carried out in a study of control samples from healthy donors and cancer patients. Sequenced by immunoSEQ multiplex PCR; TCRdb stores in-frame clones only, minus some. The sample contains approximately 140,000 clones, approximately 93% of which appear only once. This CDR3 has 14 amino acids. V dropped 7 bases and J dropped 2 bases, with 14 bases sitting between them. Germline V CDR1 and CDR2: MDHEN, SYDVKM. This receptor was obtained from a man between 18 and 29 years old in good health. The chain couples TRBV28 to TRBJ1-2; TRBD1 is a possible D gene (5 bases). The sequenced sample was blood. The CDR3 region is CASNTDWGNYGYTF. CDR3 nucleotide sequence: TGTGCCAGCAATACCGACTGGGGGAACTATGGCTACACCTTC.